Below are 15 T cell receptor beta chains sequenced from a single sample in a study of blood T cell repertoires in COVID-19. Assay used: immunoSEQ multiplex PCR; TCRdb lists only in-frame clones, some missing. The sample holds 65,000 to 70,000 clones, roughly nine tenths seen once. The sequencing sample was made of peripheral blood. The receptors here all came from a woman older than 75 with acute or convalescent COVID-19.

The V gene is TRBV27, the J gene TRBJ1-2; possibly TRBD1 for D (5 bases). Germline values: CDR1 MNHEY, CDR2 SMNVEV (reference sequence). V dropped 3 bases and J dropped 4 bases, with 9 bases sitting between them. The CDR3 totals 13 residues. The CDR3 coding sequence is TGTGCCAGCAGTTTCAGGGCTGGCTATGGCTACACCTTC. It codes for CASSFRAGYGYTF.

This chain joins TRBV30 and TRBJ1-2; D is unresolved. This CDR3 comprises 13 residues. Germline lookup yields CDR1 GTSNPN and CDR2 SVGIG (reference sequence). Trimming removed 1 base at V and 0 bases at J, with 6 bases between. In DNA, the CDR3 is TGTGCCTGGAGTGGCGGGACTAACTATGGCTACACCTTC. As protein: CAWSGGTNYGYTF.

The chain employs TRBV15 and TRBJ1-5; 9 bases are a match to TRBD1. Germline V CDR1 and CDR2: LNHNV, YYDKDF (reference sequence). The CDR3 contains 16 residues. V lost 4 bases to trimming and J lost 6 bases; unmatched junction nucleotides: 10. CDR3 DNA: TGTGCCACCAGCACCCCCGGGACAGGGTTTTTTCAGCCCCAGCATTTT. Protein product: CATSTPGTGFFQPQHF. Together with reference TRBV15 and TRBJ1-5, the CDR3 gives the full variable domain: DAMVIQNPRYQVTQFGKPVTLSCSQTLNHNVMYWYQQKSSQAPKLLFHYYDKDFNNEADTPDNFQSRRPNTSFCFLDIRSPGLGDTAMYLCATSTPGTGFFQPQHFGDGTRLSIL.

The rearrangement links TRBV6-5 to TRBJ2-7, with 9 bases fitting TRBD1. Germline V gene sequence: CDR1 MNHEY, CDR2 SVGAGI. The length of the CDR3 is 13 residues. J lost 4 bases, V lost 2 bases, and 0 bases had no gene match. CDR3 amino acids: CASSYGTGYEQYF. DNA for the CDR3: TGTGCCAGCAGTTACGGGACAGGGTACGAGCAGTACTTC.

The rearrangement joins TRBV28 to TRBJ1-1, with D possibly being TRBD1 (5 bases). The CDR3 length is 14 residues. The V gene's germline CDR1 is MDHEN and CDR2 SYDVKM. The V gene lost 8 bases and the J gene lost 10 bases, with 23 bases spanning the gap. CDR3 DNA: TGTGCCAGCTCCCTTGCTGGGGTACCGGGGGGAGCTTTCTTT. As protein: CASSLAGVPGGAFF.

The chain couples TRBV7-2 to TRBJ2-1, with D perhaps matching TRBD2 (7 bases). Germline CDR1 and CDR2: SGHTA and FQGNSA. There are 14 residues in the CDR3. V lost 2 bases to trimming and J lost 7 bases, with 12 bases between them. The CDR3 DNA is TGTGCCAGCAGCTTAAAGGGGGGGAGGAATGAGCAGTTCTTC. This encodes CASSLKGGRNEQFF.

This clone was counted between two and nine times. The rearrangement links TRBV19 to TRBJ1-5; perhaps TRBD1 as D (6 bases). This CDR3 has 15 amino acids. Germline CDR1 is LNHDA and CDR2 is SQIVND (reference sequence). Trimming cost V 7 bases and J 6 bases, with 19 bases left between them. The CDR3 loop reads CASTRAGDIGQPQHF. The CDR3 nucleotides read TGTGCCAGTACTCGGGCGGGGGACATAGGTCAGCCCCAGCATTTT.

This chain connects TRBV5-4 to TRBJ2-7, with D possibly being TRBD2 (5 bases). The CDR3 is 14 residues long. CDR1 is SGHNT, CDR2 YYREEE, per germline (reference sequence). Trimming removed 4 bases from V and 6 bases from J, with 17 bases in between. For the CDR3, the DNA is TGTGCCAGCAGCCCCCGAGACGGGGTTTCCGAGCAGTACTTC. This encodes CASSPRDGVSEQYF.

The rearrangement joins TRBV7-2 to TRBJ2-5, with 8 bases fitting TRBD1. This CDR3 is 13 amino acids long. V trimming: 8 bases; J trimming: 2 bases; junction bases outside the gene matches: 4. Germline lookup yields CDR1 SGHTA and CDR2 FQGNSA. CDR3 sequence: CASSRGQQETQYF. The CDR3 region has the DNA TGTGCCAGCTCCAGGGGGCAGCAAGAGACCCAGTACTTC.

This clone was found once. V and J are TRBV19 and TRBJ2-3; D is possibly TRBD2 (6 bases). Per the germline V gene, CDR1 is LNHDA and CDR2 is SQIVND (reference sequence). V was trimmed by 8 bases and J by 2 bases, leaving 8 bases between them. This CDR3 comprises 12 residues. CDR3: CASRDFTDTQYF. The CDR3 DNA follows: TGTGCCAGTCGGGACTTCACAGATACGCAGTATTTT.

The J gene is TRBJ2-1, the V gene TRBV18, with 7 bases aligning to TRBD1. V lost 3 bases to trimming and J lost 5 bases; unmatched junction nucleotides: 7. The length of the CDR3 is 15 residues. Germline values: CDR1 KGHSH, CDR2 LQKENI. The CDR3 is CASSPPGQRNNEQFF. In DNA, the CDR3 is TGTGCCAGCTCACCTCCGGGACAGAGAAACAATGAGCAGTTCTTC.

This rearrangement joins TRBV19 to TRBJ2-1, with TRBD2 matching 11 bases. The CDR3 is 13 amino acids. Trimming took 4 bases from V and 9 from J; bases not matched to a gene: 2. Per germline, CDR1 LNHDA and CDR2 SQIVND (reference sequence). The CDR3 loop is CASSKLAGGEQFF. The CDR3 DNA follows: TGTGCCAGTAGTAAGCTAGCGGGGGGTGAGCAGTTCTTC.

The chain employs TRBV6-2 or TRBV6-3 and TRBJ2-5; 7 bases fit TRBD1. Germline V gene data show CDR1 as MNHEY and CDR2 as SVGEGT. The CDR3 is 16 amino acids. V gave up 2 bases and J gave up 6 bases; unmatched junction bases: 12. The CDR3 DNA reads as TGTGCCAGCAGTTACACCATGACAGGGAAGGTCAAGACCCAGTACTTC. This encodes CASSYTMTGKVKTQYF.

The chain recombines TRBV19 with TRBJ2-3, with 7 bases lining up with TRBD1. CDR1 LNHDA and CDR2 SQIVND come from the germline V gene (reference sequence). The V gene end was trimmed by 6 bases and the J gene end by 0 bases; junction bases not matched to a gene: 12. This CDR3 comprises 17 residues. The CDR3 coding sequence is TGTGCCAGTAGCATAAGATCAACAGGGGTTAGCACAGATACGCAGTATTTT. It specifies CASSIRSTGVSTDTQYF.

The chain uses TRBV14 and TRBJ2-5; TRBD2 agrees at 11 bases. V lost 2 bases and J lost 4; bases outside the gene matches: 3. The CDR3 spans 15 residues. Looked up from germline, CDR1 is SGHDN and CDR2 is FVKESK. This CDR3 reads CASSQLAGGSETQYF. The CDR3 DNA follows: TGTGCCAGCAGCCAACTAGCGGGGGGATCAGAGACCCAGTACTTC.